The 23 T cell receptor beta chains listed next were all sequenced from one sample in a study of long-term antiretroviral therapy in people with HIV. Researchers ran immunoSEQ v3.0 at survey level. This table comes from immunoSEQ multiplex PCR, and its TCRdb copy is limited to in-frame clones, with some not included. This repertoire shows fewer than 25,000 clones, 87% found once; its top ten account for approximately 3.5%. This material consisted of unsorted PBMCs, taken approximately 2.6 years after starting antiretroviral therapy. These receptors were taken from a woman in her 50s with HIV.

DNA of the CDR3: TGTGCCAGCTCACTCTACGGACAGAGTAATGAAAAACTGTTTTTT. It yields the protein CASSLYGQSNEKLFF. The V gene is TRBV18, the J gene TRBJ1-4; TRBD1 might be the D (6 bases). The CDR3 covers 15 residues. V lost 4 bases, J lost 4 bases, and 13 bases lay in between. Germline CDR1 KGHSH, CDR2 LQKENI.

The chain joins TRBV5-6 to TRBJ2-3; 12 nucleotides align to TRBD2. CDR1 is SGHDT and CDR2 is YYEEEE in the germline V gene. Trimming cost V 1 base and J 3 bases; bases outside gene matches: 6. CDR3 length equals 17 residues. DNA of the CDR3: TGTGCCAGCAGCTTGTTCGAGACTAGCGGGAGAACAGATACGCAGTATTTT. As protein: CASSLFETSGRTDTQYF.

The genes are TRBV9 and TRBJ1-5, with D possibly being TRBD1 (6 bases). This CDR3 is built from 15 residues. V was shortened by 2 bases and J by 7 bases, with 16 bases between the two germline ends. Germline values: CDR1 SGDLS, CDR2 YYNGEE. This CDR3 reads CASSVGQGPRQPQHF. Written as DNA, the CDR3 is TGTGCCAGCAGCGTTGGGCAGGGGCCTCGGCAGCCCCAGCATTTT. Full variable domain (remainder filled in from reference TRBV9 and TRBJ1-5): DSGVTQTPKHLITATGQRVTLRCSPRSGDLSVYWYQQSLDQGLQFLIQYYNGEERAKGNILERFSAQQFPDLHSELNLSSLELGDSALYFCASSVGQGPRQPQHFGDGTRLSIL.

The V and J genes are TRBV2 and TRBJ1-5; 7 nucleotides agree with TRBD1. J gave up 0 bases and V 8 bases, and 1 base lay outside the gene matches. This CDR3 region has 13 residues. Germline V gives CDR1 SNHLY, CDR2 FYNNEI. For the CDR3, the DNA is TGTGCCAGCGGGACAGATAGCAATCAGCCCCAGCATTTT. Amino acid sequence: CASGTDSNQPQHF.

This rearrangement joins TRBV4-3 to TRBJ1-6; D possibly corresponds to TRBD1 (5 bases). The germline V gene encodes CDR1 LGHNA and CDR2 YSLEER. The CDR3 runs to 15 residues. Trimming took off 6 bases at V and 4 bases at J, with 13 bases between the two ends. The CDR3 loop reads CASRPGLTYNSPLHF. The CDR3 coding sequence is TGCGCCAGCAGACCGGGGCTCACTTATAATTCACCCCTCCACTTT.

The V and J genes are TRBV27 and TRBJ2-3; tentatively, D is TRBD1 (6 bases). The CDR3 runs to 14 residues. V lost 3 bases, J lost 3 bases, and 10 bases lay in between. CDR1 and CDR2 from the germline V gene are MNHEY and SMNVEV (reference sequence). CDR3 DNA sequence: TGTGCCAGCAGTTTTAAGGGGGAGACAGATACGCAGTATTTT. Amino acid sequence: CASSFKGETDTQYF.

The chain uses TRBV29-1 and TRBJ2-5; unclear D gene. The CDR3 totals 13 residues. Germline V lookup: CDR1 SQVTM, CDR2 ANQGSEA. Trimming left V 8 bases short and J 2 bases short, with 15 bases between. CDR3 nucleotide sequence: TGCAGCTCCCGGGTGGCTTCGCAAGAGACCCAGTACTTC. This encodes CSSRVASQETQYF.

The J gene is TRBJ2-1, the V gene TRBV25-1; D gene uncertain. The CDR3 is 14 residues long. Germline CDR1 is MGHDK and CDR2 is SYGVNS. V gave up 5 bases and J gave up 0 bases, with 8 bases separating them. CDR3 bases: TGTGCCAGCAGTAGATTTAGCTCCTACAATGAGCAGTTCTTC. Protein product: CASSRFSSYNEQFF. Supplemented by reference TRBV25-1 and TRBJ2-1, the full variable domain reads EADIYQTPRYLVIGTGKKITLECSQTMGHDKMYWYQQDPGMELHLIHYSYGVNSTEKGDLSSESTVSRIRTEHFPLTLESARPSHTSQYLCASSRFSSYNEQFFGPGTRLTVL.

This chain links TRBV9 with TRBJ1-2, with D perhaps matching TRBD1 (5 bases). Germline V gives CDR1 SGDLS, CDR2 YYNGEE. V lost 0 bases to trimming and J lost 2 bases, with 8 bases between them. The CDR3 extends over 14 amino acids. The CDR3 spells CASSVADSNYGYTF. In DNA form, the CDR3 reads TGTGCCAGCAGCGTAGCCGACAGCAACTATGGCTACACCTTC.

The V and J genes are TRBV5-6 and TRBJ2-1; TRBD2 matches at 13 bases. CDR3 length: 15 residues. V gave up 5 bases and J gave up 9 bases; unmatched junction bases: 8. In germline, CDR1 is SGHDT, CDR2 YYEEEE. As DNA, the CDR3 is TGTGCCAGCAGTCTAGGACTAGCGGGAGTTCGTGAGCAGTTCTTC. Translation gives CASSLGLAGVREQFF.

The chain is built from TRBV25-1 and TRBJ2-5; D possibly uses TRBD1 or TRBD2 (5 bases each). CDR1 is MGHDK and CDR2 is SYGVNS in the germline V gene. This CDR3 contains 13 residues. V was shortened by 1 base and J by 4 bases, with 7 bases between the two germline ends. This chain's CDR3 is CASSELRGETQYF. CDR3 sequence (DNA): TGTGCCAGCAGTGAATTGAGGGGAGAGACCCAGTACTTC.

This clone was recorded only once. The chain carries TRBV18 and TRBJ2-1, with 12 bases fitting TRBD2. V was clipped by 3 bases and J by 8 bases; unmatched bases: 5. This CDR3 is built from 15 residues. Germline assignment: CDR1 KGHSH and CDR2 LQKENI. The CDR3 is CASSPATSGSDEQFF. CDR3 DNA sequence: TGTGCCAGCTCACCGGCGACTAGCGGGAGTGATGAGCAGTTCTTC.

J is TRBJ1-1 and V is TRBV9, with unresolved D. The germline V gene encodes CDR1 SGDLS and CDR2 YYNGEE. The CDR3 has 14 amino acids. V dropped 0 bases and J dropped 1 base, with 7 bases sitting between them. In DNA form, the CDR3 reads TGTGCCAGCAGCGTAGGGGCCGAGAACACTGAAGCTTTCTTT. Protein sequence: CASSVGAENTEAFF. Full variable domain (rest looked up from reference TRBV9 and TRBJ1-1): DSGVTQTPKHLITATGQRVTLRCSPRSGDLSVYWYQQSLDQGLQFLIQYYNGEERAKGNILERFSAQQFPDLHSELNLSSLELGDSALYFCASSVGAENTEAFFGQGTRLTVV.

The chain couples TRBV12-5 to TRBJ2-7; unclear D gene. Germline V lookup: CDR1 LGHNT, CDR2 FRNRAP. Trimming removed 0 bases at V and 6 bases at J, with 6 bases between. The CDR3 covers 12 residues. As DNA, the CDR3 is TGTGCTAGTGGTTTGGTCGTTGGCGAGCAGTACTTC. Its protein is CASGLVVGEQYF.

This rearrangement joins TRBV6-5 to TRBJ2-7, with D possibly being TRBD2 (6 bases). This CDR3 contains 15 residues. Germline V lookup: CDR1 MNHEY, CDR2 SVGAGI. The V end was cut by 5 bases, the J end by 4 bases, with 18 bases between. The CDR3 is CASSTLSGPRYEQYF. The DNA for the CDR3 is TGTGCCAGCAGTACGCTTAGCGGACCACGGTACGAGCAGTACTTC.

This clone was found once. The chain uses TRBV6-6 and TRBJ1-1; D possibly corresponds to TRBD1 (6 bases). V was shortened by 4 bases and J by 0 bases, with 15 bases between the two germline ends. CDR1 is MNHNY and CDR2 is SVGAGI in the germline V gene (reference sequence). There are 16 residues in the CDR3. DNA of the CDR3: TGTGCCAGCAGTTTCCTGAGGGGGTCGGTGAACACTGAAGCTTTCTTT. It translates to CASSFLRGSVNTEAFF.

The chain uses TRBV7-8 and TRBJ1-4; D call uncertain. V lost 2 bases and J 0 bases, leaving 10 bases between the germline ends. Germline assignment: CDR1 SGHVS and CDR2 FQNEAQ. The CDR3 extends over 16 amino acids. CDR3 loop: CASSLFEIATNEKLFF. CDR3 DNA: TGTGCCAGCAGCTTATTCGAAATCGCAACTAATGAAAAACTGTTTTTT.

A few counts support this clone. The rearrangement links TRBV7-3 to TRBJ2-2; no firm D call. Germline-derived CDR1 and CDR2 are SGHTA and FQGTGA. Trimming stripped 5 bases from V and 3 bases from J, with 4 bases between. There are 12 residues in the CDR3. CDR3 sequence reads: CASSADTGELFF. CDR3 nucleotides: TGTGCCAGCAGCGCAGACACCGGGGAGCTGTTTTTT.

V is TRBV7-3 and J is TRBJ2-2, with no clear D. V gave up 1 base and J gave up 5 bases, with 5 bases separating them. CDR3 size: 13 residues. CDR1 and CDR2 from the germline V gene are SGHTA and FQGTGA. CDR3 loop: CASSLSYTGELFF. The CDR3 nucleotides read TGTGCCAGCAGCTTAAGTTATACCGGGGAGCTGTTTTTT.

The CDR3 DNA is TGTGCCAGCAGCCCCGGACAGGGAACATCCTACGAGCAGTACTTC. This codes for CASSPGQGTSYEQYF. This chain links TRBV7-2 with TRBJ2-7; 8 bases are shared with TRBD1. CDR1 and CDR2 from the germline V gene are SGHTA and FQGNSA. Trimming at V came to 5 bases and at J to 1 base, leaving 7 bases not matched to a gene. The CDR3 spans 15 residues.

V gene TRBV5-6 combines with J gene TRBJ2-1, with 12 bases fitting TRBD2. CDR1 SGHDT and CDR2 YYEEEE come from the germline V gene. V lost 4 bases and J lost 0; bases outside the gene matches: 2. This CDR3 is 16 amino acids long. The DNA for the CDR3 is TGTGCCAGCAGCGAGACTAGCGGGGGCTCCTACAATGAGCAGTTCTTC. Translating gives CASSETSGGSYNEQFF.

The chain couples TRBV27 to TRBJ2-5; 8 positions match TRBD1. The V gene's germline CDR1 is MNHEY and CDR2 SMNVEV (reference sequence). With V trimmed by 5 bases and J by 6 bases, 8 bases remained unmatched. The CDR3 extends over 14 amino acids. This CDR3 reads CASSPRTGRKTQYF. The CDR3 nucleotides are TGTGCCAGCAGTCCAAGGACAGGGAGGAAGACCCAGTACTTC.

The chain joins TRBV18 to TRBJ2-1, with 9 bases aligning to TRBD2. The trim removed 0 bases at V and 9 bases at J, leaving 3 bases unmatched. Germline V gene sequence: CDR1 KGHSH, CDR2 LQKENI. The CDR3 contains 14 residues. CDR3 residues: CASSPPALAGEQFF. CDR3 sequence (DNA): TGTGCCAGCTCACCACCCGCACTAGCGGGTGAGCAGTTCTTC.